The rows below give T cell receptor beta chains drawn from one sample of a study of blood T cell repertoires in COVID-19. TCRdb keeps only in-frame clones here, not all; method: immunoSEQ multiplex PCR. The table records some 150,000 clones, 80% to 90% of them present only once. Sequencing was performed on peripheral blood. Receptor source: a woman aged 55-70 years with COVID-19, enrolled during active disease. CDR3s include the opening cysteine and the closing phenylalanine or tryptophan. The D gene is left open where the match is weak. Size values are once, few and many counts, or a class for expanded clones, and some rows have none.

d_gene	v_gene	j_gene	abundance	len	CDR3aa	CDR3nt
NA	TRBV5-6	TRBJ2-5	NA	16	CASRPGIGSGQETQYF	TGTGCCAGCAGACCCGGGATAGGAAGCGGACAAGAGACCCAGTACTTC
TRBD1	TRBV11-2	TRBJ1-1	NA	14	CASSQGQPNTEAFF	TGTGCCAGCAGCCAGGGACAGCCGAACACTGAAGCTTTCTTT
NA	TRBV2	TRBJ1-5	NA	16	CASSEGGRRSNQPQHF	TGTGCCAGCAGTGAAGGGGGCCGACGTAGCAATCAGCCCCAGCATTTT
NA	TRBV5-6	TRBJ1-1	NA	14	CASTPGSSLKSAFF	TGTGCCAGCACCCCCGGGAGTTCACTCAAATCGGCTTTCTTT
TRBD1	TRBV30	TRBJ1-2	few	14	CAWSVTGGWSGYTF	TGTGCCTGGAGTGTTACAGGGGGCTGGTCTGGCTACACCTTC
NA	TRBV6-2/TRBV6-3	TRBJ2-1	NA	16	CASSYTRGGSYNEQFF	TGTGCCAGCAGTTACACCAGGGGCGGCTCCTACAATGAGCAGTTCTTC
NA	TRBV6-6	TRBJ1-4	once	16	CATTPLAGTTNEKLFF	TGTGCCACCACGCCCTTAGCCGGGACAACTAATGAAAAACTGTTTTTT
NA	TRBV9	TRBJ2-2	NA	17	CASSANRLARGTGELFF	TGTGCCAGCAGCGCCAACCGACTTGCCCGGGGCACCGGGGAGCTGTTTTTT
TRBD1	TRBV18	TRBJ1-1	few	13	CASSARTGVEAFF	TGTGCCAGCTCAGCCCGGACAGGGGTTGAAGCTTTCTTT
TRBD2	TRBV27	TRBJ2-7	NA	15	CASSDLAGPSYEQYF	TGTGCCAGCAGTGACCTAGCGGGTCCTTCCTACGAGCAGTACTTC
NA	TRBV30	TRBJ2-7	NA	14	CAWSAGSRYYEQYF	TGTGCCTGGAGTGCCGGGAGTCGGTACTACGAGCAGTACTTC
TRBD2	TRBV5-1	TRBJ2-1	NA	18	CASSLAKWGTSGYNEQFF	TGCGCCAGCAGCTTGGCCAAGTGGGGGACTAGCGGATACAATGAGCAGTTCTTC
NA	TRBV4-2	TRBJ2-7	NA	15	CASSQDTGSIYEQYF	TGTGCCAGCAGCCAAGATACGGGTTCCATCTACGAGCAGTACTTC
TRBD1	TRBV24-1	TRBJ2-7	NA	13	CATSVGQGDEQYF	TGTGCCACCAGTGTGGGACAGGGAGACGAGCAGTACTTC
NA	TRBV12-3/TRBV12-4	TRBJ2-1	NA	12	CASSLLWGTKFF	TGTGCCAGCAGTCTCTTATGGGGCACAAAGTTCTTC
TRBD1	TRBV6-2/TRBV6-3	TRBJ2-7	NA	16	CASSFQPDRGTYEQYF	TGTGCCAGCAGTTTCCAACCGGACAGGGGTACCTACGAGCAGTACTTC
TRBD1	TRBV5-6	TRBJ2-7	NA	14	CASTWTGKLYEQYF	TGTGCCAGCACCTGGACAGGGAAGCTCTACGAGCAGTACTTC
NA	TRBV7-8	TRBJ2-1	once	13	CASFYKSGNEQFF	TGTGCCAGCTTTTACAAGTCGGGCAATGAGCAGTTCTTC
NA	TRBV9	TRBJ2-7	NA	14	CASSVRWGGNEQYF	TGTGCCAGCAGCGTACGGTGGGGGGGCAACGAGCAGTACTTC
NA	TRBV15	TRBJ1-5	NA	13	CATSRGVGMPQHF	TGTGCCACCAGCAGAGGAGTCGGGATGCCCCAGCATTTT
TRBD1	TRBV24-1	TRBJ1-4	few	15	CATSDRTGPDEKLFF	TGTGCCACCAGTGACCGGACAGGGCCGGATGAAAAACTGTTTTTT
TRBD1	TRBV19	TRBJ1-5	few	14	CASSDPQGGQPQHF	TGTGCCAGTAGTGATCCACAGGGGGGACAGCCCCAGCATTTT
TRBD1	TRBV27	TRBJ1-2	NA	14	CASSFRQGSSGYTF	TGTGCCAGCAGTTTTCGACAGGGATCTTCTGGCTACACCTTC
NA	TRBV5-4	TRBJ2-1	NA	14	CASSLAGSYNEQFF	TGTGCCAGCAGCTTGGCGGGGTCCTACAATGAGCAGTTCTTC
NA	TRBV19	TRBJ1-2	NA	13	CASSIATFSGYTF	TGTGCCAGTAGTATAGCCACGTTTAGTGGCTACACCTTC
NA	TRBV11-2	TRBJ2-5	NA	16	CASSPRTGGYQETQYF	TGTGCCAGCAGCCCACGGACAGGAGGGTACCAAGAGACCCAGTACTTC
TRBD1	TRBV13	TRBJ1-1	NA	12	CASSPDRVWAFF	TGTGCCAGCAGCCCAGACAGGGTGTGGGCTTTCTTT
TRBD1	TRBV11-3	TRBJ2-3	NA	16	CASSARGRGLIDTQYF	TGTGCCAGCAGCGCCCGTGGCAGGGGGCTTATAGATACGCAGTATTTT
NA	TRBV7-9	TRBJ2-7	NA	16	CASSLGVGSGTYEQYF	TGTGCCAGCAGCTTAGGGGTGGGTAGCGGAACCTACGAGCAGTACTTC
NA	TRBV19	TRBJ2-3	NA	16	CASTVSRGSPGDTQYF	TGTGCCAGCACAGTATCCAGGGGTTCACCCGGAGATACGCAGTATTTT
TRBD2	TRBV9	TRBJ2-5	NA	15	CASNPWGSGRETQYF	TGTGCCAGCAACCCGTGGGGCAGCGGGAGAGAGACCCAGTACTTC
NA	TRBV7-2	TRBJ2-7	NA	15	CASSLASRGAYEQYF	TGTGCCAGCAGCTTAGCATCCAGGGGGGCCTACGAGCAGTACTTC
TRBD2	TRBV10-3	TRBJ2-1	NA	16	CAISGRTSGKYNEQFF	TGTGCCATCAGCGGTCGGACTAGCGGGAAGTACAATGAGCAGTTCTTC
NA	TRBV6-5	TRBJ2-5	NA	14	CASFFSGGQETQYF	TGTGCCAGCTTTTTTTCCGGGGGCCAAGAGACCCAGTACTTC
NA	TRBV5-1	TRBJ1-1	once	18	CASSSTRGQGPVPTEAFF	TGCGCCAGCAGCTCGACCAGGGGTCAGGGACCAGTCCCCACTGAAGCTTTCTTT
NA	TRBV18	TRBJ1-5	NA	14	CASSPQGLDQPQHF	TGTGCCAGCTCACCACAGGGGCTCGATCAGCCCCAGCATTTT
NA	TRBV12-3/TRBV12-4	TRBJ1-1	NA	11	CASRRALEAFF	TGTGCCAGCAGGCGGGCACTTGAAGCTTTCTTT
TRBD1	TRBV19	TRBJ2-7	NA	14	CASSIRWTGDEQYF	TGTGCCAGTAGTATACGATGGACAGGGGACGAGCAGTACTTC
NA	TRBV7-2	TRBJ2-7	NA	13	CASSSTGAYEQYF	TGTGCCAGCAGCTCCACAGGTGCTTACGAGCAGTACTTC
TRBD2	TRBV4-3	TRBJ2-3	NA	15	CASSPLAGATDTQYF	TGCGCCAGCAGCCCCCTAGCGGGAGCTACAGATACGCAGTATTTT
TRBD2	TRBV7-3	TRBJ2-3	NA	15	CASSRAGGLTDTQYF	TGTGCCAGCAGCCGAGCGGGAGGCCTCACAGATACGCAGTATTTT
TRBD1	TRBV6-5	TRBJ1-1	NA	15	CASSYSWTGGTEAFF	TGTGCCAGCAGTTACTCGTGGACAGGGGGCACTGAAGCTTTCTTT
NA	TRBV4-3	TRBJ1-1	NA	16	CASSQDLGEWDTEAFF	TGCGCCAGCAGCCAAGATCTCGGGGAATGGGACACTGAAGCTTTCTTT
NA	TRBV9	TRBJ2-7	NA	14	CASSVIPGESEQYF	TGTGCCAGCAGCGTCATCCCCGGAGAGAGCGAGCAGTACTTC
NA	TRBV6-2/TRBV6-3	TRBJ2-2	NA	18	CASSRAGRTAQNTGELFF	TGTGCCAGCAGCCGTGCTGGTCGGACAGCACAGAACACCGGGGAGCTGTTTTTT
NA	TRBV24-1	TRBJ2-3	NA	13	CATSDPIRDTQYF	TGTGCCACCAGTGATCCGATCAGGGATACGCAGTATTTT
TRBD1	TRBV12-3/TRBV12-4	TRBJ1-1	NA	13	CASSQGTGSEAFF	TGTGCCAGCAGTCAAGGGACAGGGAGTGAAGCTTTCTTT
TRBD2	TRBV7-8	TRBJ2-4	NA	20	CASSLVGTSGRTVAKNIQYF	TGTGCCAGCAGCTTAGTCGGGACTAGCGGGAGGACGGTAGCCAAAAACATTCAGTACTTC
NA	TRBV21-1	TRBJ1-1	NA	14	CASSPCAGDTEAFF	TGTGCCAGCAGCCCCTGTGCGGGGGACACTGAAGCTTTCTTT
NA	TRBV18	TRBJ2-7	NA	13	CASSPRQDYEQYF	TGTGCCAGCTCACCCCGACAGGACTACGAGCAGTACTTC
NA	TRBV7-2	TRBJ2-7	NA	15	CASSLVSALSYEQYF	TGTGCCAGCAGCTTAGTTAGCGCCCTCTCCTACGAGCAGTACTTC
NA	TRBV28	TRBJ2-2	NA	15	CASGTGPRDTGELFF	TGTGCCAGCGGCACCGGCCCTAGAGACACCGGGGAGCTGTTTTTT